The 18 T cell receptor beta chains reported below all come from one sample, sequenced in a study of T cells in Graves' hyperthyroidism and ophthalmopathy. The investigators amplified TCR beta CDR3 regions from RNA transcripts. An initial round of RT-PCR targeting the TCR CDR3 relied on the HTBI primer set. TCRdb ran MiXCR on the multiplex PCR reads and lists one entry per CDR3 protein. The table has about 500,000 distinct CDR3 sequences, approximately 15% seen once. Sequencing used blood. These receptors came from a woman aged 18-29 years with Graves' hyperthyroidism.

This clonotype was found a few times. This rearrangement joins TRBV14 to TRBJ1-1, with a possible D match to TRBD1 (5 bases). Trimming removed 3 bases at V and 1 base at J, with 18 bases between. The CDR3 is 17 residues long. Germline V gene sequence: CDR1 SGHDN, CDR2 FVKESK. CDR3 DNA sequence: TGTGCCAGCAGCCAGGGTTCCCGGGGGGACGCGAACACTGAAGCTTTCTTT. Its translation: CASSQGSRGDANTEAFF.

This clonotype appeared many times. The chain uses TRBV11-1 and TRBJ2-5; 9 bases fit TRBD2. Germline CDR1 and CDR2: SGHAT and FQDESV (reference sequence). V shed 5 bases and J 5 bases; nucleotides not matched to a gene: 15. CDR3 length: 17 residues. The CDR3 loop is CASSPNYGASGTETQYF. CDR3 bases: TGTGCCAGCAGCCCCAACTACGGGGCTAGCGGGACGGAGACCCAGTACTTC.

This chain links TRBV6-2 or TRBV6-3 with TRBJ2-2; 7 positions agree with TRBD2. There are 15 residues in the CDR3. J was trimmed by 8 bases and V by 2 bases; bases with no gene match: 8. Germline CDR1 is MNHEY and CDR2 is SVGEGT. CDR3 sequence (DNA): TGTGCCAGCAGTTACATGCGGGAGCGTACTGGGGAGCTGTTTTTT. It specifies CASSYMRERTGELFF.

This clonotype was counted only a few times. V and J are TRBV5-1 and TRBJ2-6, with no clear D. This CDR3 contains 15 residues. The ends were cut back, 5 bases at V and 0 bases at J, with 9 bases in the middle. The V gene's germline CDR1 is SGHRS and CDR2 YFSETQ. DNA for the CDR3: TGCGCCAGCAGACACACAGACTCTGGGGCCAACGTCCTGACTTTC. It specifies CASRHTDSGANVLTF.

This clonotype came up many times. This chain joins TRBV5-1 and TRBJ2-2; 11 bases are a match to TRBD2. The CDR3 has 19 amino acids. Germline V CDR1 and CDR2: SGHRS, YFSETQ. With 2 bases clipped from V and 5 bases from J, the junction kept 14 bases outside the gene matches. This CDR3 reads CASSFYGTSGSRGTGELFF. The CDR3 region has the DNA TGCGCCAGCAGCTTTTACGGGACTAGCGGTAGCCGGGGAACCGGGGAGCTGTTTTTT.

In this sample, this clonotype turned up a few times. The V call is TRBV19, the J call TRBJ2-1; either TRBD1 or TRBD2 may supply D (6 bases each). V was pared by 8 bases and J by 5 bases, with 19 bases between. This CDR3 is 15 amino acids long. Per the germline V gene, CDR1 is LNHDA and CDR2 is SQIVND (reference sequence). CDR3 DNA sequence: TGTGCCAGTGGAGAAACAGGGAGGAAGCACAATGAGCAGTTCTTC. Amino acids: CASGETGRKHNEQFF.

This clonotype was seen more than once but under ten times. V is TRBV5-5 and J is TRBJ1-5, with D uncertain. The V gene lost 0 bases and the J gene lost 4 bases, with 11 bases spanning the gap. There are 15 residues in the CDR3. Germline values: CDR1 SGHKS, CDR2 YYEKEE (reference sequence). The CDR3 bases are TGTGCCAGCAGCTTGGGGGGAGGGATAAATCAGCCCCAGCATTTT. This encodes CASSLGGGINQPQHF.

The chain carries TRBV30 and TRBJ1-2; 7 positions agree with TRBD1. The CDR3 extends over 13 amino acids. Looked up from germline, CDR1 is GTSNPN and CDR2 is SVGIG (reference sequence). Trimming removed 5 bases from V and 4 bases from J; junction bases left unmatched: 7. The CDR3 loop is CAWQYRGLYGYTF. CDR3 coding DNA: TGTGCCTGGCAGTACAGGGGACTCTATGGCTACACCTTC. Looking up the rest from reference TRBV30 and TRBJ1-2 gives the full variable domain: SQTIHQWPATLVQPVGSPLSLECTVEGTSNPNLYWYRQAAGRGLQLLFYSVGIGQISSEVPQNLSASRPQDRQFILSSKKLLLSDSGFYLCAWQYRGLYGYTFGSGTRLTVV.

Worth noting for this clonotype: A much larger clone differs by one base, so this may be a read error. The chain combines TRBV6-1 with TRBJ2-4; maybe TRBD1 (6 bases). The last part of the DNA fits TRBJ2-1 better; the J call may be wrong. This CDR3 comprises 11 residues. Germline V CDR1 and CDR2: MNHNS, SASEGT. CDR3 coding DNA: TGTGCCAGCAGCGCCACAGGGAGTCAGTTCTTC. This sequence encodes CASSATGSQFF.

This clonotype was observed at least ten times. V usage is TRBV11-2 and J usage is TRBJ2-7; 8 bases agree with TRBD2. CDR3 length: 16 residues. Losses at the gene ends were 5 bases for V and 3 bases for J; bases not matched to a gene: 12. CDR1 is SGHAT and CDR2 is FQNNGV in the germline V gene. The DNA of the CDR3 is TGTGCCAGCAGCCGAGCAGGGGTAGCGGGGAACTACGAGCAGTACGTC. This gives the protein CASSRAGVAGNYEQYV.

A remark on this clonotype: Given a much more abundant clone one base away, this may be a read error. The CDR3 bases are TGTGCCAGCAAAGGTCAGCGGGACTACTCCGGGGAGCTGTTTTTT. It specifies CASKGQRDYSGELFF. V usage is TRBV27 and J usage is TRBJ2-2; 7 bases align to TRBD2. Germline CDR1 reads MNHEY; CDR2 reads SMNVEV (reference sequence). The J segment lost 6 bases and the V segment lost 7 bases, leaving 11 bases of the junction unmatched. The CDR3 length is 15 residues.

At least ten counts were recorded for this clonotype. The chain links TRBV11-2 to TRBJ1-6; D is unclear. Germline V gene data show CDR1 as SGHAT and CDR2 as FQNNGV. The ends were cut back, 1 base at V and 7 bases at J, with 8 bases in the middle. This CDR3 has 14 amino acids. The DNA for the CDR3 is TGTGCCAGCAGCTTAGCCAGTTCCAATTCACCCCTCCACTTT. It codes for CASSLASSNSPLHF.

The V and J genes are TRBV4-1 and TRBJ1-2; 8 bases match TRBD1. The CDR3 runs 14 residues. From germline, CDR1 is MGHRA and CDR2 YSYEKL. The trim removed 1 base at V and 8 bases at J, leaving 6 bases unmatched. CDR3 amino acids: CASSQVADRGGYTF. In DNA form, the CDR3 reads TGCGCCAGCAGCCAAGTCGCAGACAGGGGCGGCTACACCTTC.

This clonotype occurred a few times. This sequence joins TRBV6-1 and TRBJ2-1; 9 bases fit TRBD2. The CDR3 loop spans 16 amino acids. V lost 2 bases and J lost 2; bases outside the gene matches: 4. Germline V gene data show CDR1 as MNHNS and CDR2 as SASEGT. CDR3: CASSEQPSGAYNEQFF. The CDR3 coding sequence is TGTGCCAGCAGTGAACAACCTAGCGGGGCCTACAATGAGCAGTTCTTC.

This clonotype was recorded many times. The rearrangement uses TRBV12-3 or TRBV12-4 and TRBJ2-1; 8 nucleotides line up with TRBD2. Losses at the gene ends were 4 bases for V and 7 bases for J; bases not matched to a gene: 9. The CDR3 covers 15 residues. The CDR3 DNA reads TGTGCCAGCAGTTATCCGGGACTAGGTTTGAATGAGCAGTTCTTC. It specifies CASSYPGLGLNEQFF.

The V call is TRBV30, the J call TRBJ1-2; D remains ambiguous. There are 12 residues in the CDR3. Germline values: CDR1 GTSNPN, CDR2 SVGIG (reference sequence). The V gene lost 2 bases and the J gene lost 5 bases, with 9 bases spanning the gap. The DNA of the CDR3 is TGTGCCTGGAGTTTCGGCCGGTATGGCTACACCTTC. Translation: CAWSFGRYGYTF.

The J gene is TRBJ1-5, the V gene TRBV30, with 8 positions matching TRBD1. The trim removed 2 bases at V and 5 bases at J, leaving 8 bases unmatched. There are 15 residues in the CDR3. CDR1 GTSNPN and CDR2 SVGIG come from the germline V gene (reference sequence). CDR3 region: CAWSPGQGYDQPQHF. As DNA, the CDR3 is TGTGCCTGGAGTCCCGGACAGGGATACGATCAGCCCCAGCATTTT.

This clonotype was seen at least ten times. The CDR3 protein is CASSPMTGFEAFF. As DNA, the CDR3 is TGTGCCAGCAGTCCCATGACAGGGTTTGAAGCTTTCTTT. This chain connects TRBV6-1 to TRBJ1-1; 7 nucleotides match TRBD1. There are 13 residues in the CDR3. Germline trimming cut 5 bases from V and 7 bases from J; bases unmatched to any gene: 7. Germline CDR1 is MNHNS and CDR2 is SASEGT.